The clone carrying this T cell receptor beta chain has more than one count but fewer than ten. Its antigen remains unknown. This entry comes from a study of cytomegalovirus exposure and HLA in healthy donors. V lost 1 base and J lost 7, with 11 bases in between. CDR1 is SEHNR, CDR2 FQNEAQ, per germline (reference sequence). The CDR3 contains 14 residues. Whole-study findings and limits: Presence/absence analyses supposed approximately even sequencing depth among donors. In a later analysis, most CMV-associated TCR beta chains appeared HLA-restricted. Indistinguishability led to the exclusion of some V segments, TRBV6-2 and TRBV6-3 included.

The PCR contained 60 Vbeta and 13 Jbeta primers. Sequenced by immunoSEQ multiplex PCR; TCRdb stores in-frame clones only, minus some. The data contain approximately 100,000 clones, approximately 76% of them seen just once; the ten biggest clones take up approximately 5%. The origin of this receptor is a woman aged 18-29 years in good health and CMV-seropositive. The J gene is TRBJ1-5, the V gene TRBV7-9; D might be TRBD1 (6 bases). Sequencing was done on a sample of PBMCs. The CDR3 bases are TGTGCCAGCAGCTTAGGGACAGATGACCAGCCCCAGCATTTT. Translating gives CASSLGTDDQPQHF.